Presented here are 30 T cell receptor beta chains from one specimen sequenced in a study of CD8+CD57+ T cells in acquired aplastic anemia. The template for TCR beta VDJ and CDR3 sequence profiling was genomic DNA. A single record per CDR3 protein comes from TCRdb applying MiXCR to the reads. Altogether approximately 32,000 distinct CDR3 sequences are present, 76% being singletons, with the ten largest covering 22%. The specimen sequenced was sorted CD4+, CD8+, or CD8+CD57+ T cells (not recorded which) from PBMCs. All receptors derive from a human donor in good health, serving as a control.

Here the CDR3 DNA reads TGTGTCTCGGGACAGGCGAATTCACCCCTCCACTTT. Translated: CVSGQANSPLHF. The chain links TRBV6-1 to TRBJ1-6; 8 positions agree with TRBD1. This CDR3 has 12 residues. Germline CDR1 reads MNHNS; CDR2 reads SASEGT.

CDR3 nucleotides: TGTGCCAGCAGCCCTTGGACCGGGGAGCTGTTTTTT. Its translation: CASSPWTGELFF. The V call is TRBV7-2, the J call TRBJ2-2; D uncertain. There are 12 residues in the CDR3. V lost 5 bases and J lost 5, with 6 bases in between. From germline, CDR1 is SGHTA and CDR2 FQGNSA.

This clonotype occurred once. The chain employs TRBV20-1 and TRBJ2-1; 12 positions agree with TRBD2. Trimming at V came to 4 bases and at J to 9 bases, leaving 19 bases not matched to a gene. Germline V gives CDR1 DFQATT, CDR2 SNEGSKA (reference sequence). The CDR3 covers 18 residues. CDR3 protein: CSAIKRTSGDRESREQFF. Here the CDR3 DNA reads TGCAGTGCTATCAAGAGGACTAGCGGGGACAGGGAATCGCGTGAGCAGTTCTTC.

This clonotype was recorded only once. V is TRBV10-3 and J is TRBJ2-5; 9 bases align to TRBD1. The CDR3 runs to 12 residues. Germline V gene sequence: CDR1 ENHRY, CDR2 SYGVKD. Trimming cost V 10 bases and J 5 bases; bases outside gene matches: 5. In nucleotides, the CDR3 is TGTGCCACCCGACAGGGGGAGGAGACCCAGTACTTC. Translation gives CATRQGEETQYF.

The CDR3 region is CASSVTTGEGGYTF. DNA for the CDR3: TGTGCCAGCAGCGTAACAACAGGGGAGGGTGGCTACACCTTC. This sequence joins TRBV9 and TRBJ1-2; 7 nucleotides match TRBD1. This CDR3 has 14 amino acids. J lost 7 bases, V lost 1 base, and 7 bases had no gene match. Germline V lookup: CDR1 SGDLS, CDR2 YYNGEE.

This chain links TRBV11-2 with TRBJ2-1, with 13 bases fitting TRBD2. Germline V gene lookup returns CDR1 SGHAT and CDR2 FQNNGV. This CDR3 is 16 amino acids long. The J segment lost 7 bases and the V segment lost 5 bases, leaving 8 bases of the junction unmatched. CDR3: CASSLTSGGASNEQFF. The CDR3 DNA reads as TGTGCCAGCAGCCTTACTAGCGGGGGGGCCAGTAATGAGCAGTTCTTC.

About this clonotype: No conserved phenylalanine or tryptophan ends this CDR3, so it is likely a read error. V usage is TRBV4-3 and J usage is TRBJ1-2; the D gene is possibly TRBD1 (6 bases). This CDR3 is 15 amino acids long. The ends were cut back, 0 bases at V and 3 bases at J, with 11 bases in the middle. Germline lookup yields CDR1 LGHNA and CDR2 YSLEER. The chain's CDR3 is CASSQERGADYGYTL. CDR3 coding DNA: TGCGCCAGCAGCCAAGAGAGGGGGGCGGACTATGGCTACACCCTC.

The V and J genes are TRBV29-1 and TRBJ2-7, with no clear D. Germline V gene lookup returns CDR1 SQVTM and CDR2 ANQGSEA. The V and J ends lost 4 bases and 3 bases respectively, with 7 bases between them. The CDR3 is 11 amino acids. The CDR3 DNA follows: TGCAGCGTTGTAGGTGGCTACGAGCAGTACTTC. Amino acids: CSVVGGYEQYF.

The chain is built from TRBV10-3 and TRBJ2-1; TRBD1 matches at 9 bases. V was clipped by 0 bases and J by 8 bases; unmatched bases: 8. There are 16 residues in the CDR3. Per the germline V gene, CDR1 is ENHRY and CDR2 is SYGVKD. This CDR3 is CAISESRDTGGHEQFF. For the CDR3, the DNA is TGTGCCATCAGTGAGTCGCGGGATACAGGGGGCCATGAGCAGTTCTTC.

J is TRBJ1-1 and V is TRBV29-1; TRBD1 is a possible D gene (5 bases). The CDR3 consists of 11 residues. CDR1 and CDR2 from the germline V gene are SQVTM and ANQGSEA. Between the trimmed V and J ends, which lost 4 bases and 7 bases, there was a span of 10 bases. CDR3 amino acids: CSVGGGGEAFF. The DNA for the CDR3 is TGCAGCGTTGGTGGCGGGGGTGAAGCTTTCTTT.

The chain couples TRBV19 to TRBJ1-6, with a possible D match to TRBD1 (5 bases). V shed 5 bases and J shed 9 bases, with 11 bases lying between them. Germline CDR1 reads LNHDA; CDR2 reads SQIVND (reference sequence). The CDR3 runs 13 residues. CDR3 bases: TGTGCCAGTAGTTACAGGAACTCTTCACCCCTCCACTTT. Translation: CASSYRNSSPLHF.

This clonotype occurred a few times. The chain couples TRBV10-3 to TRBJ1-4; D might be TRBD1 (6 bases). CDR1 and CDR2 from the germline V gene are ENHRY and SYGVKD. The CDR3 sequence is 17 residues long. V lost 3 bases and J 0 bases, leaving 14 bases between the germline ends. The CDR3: CAISEQGGAATNEKLFF. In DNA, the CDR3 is TGTGCCATCAGTGAACAGGGAGGGGCTGCAACTAATGAAAAACTGTTTTTT.

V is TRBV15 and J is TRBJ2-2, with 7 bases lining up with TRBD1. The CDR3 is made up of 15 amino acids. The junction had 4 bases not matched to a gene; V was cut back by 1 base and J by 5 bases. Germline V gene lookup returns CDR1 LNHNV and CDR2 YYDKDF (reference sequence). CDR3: CATSRASTGTGELFF. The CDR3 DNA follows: TGTGCCACCAGCAGAGCCTCGACAGGGACCGGGGAGCTGTTTTTT. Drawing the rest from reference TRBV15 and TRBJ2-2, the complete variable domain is DAMVIQNPRYQVTQFGKPVTLSCSQTLNHNVMYWYQQKSSQAPKLLFHYYDKDFNNEADTPDNFQSRRPNTSFCFLDIRSPGLGDTAMYLCATSRASTGTGELFFGEGSRLTVL.

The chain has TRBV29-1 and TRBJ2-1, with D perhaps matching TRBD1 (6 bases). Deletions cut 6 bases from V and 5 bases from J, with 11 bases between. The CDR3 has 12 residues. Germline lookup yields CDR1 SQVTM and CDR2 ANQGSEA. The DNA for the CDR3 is TGCAGCGTAGCTACAGGGAACAATGAGCAGTTCTTC. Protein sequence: CSVATGNNEQFF.

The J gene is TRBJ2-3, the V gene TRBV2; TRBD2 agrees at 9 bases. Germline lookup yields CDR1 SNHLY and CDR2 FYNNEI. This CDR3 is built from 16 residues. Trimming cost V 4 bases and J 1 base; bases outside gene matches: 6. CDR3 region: CASSGRSSGGTDTQYF. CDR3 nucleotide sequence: TGTGCCAGCAGTGGACGCTCTAGCGGGGGCACAGATACGCAGTATTTT.

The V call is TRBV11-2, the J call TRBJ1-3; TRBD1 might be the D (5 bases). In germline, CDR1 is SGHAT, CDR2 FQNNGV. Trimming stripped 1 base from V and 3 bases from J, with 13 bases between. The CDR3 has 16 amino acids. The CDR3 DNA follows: TGTGCCAGCAGCTTAGTAGCAGGGTCCGGTGGAAACACCATATATTTT. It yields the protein CASSLVAGSGGNTIYF.

The CDR3 loop is CASSLDGGRAYGYTF. The CDR3 nucleotides read TGTGCCAGCAGCTTAGACGGGGGGCGCGCCTATGGCTACACCTTC. The genes are TRBV7-9 and TRBJ1-2; tentatively, D is TRBD1 (6 bases). Germline CDR1 is SEHNR and CDR2 is FQNEAQ (reference sequence). Trimming took off 1 base at V and 4 bases at J, with 13 bases between the two ends. This CDR3 comprises 15 residues.

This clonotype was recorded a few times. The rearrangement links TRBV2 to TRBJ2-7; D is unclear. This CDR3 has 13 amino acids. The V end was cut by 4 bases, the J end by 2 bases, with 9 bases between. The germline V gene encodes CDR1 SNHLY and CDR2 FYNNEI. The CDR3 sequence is CASSVDLPYEQYV. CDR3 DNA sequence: TGTGCCAGCAGTGTGGATTTGCCCTACGAGCAGTACGTC.

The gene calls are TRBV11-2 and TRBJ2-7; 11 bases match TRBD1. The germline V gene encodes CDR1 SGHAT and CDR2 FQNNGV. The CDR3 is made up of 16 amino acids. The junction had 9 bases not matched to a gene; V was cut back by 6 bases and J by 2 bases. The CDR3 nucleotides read TGTGCCAGCAGTGAGGGACAGGGGGTGGGGACCTACGAGCAGTACTTC. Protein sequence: CASSEGQGVGTYEQYF.

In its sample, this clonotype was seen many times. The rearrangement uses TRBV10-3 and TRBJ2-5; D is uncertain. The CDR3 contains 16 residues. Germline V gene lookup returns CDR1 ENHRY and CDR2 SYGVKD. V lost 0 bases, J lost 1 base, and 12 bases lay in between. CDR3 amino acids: CAISESSFSSQETQYF. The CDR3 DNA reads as TGTGCCATCAGTGAGTCGTCATTTTCATCCCAAGAGACCCAGTACTTC.

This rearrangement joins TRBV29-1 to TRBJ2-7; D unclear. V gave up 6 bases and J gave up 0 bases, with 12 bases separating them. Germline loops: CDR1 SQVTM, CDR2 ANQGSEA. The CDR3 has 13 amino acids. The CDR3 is CSVESLASYEQYF. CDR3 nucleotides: TGCAGCGTCGAAAGTTTGGCCTCCTACGAGCAGTACTTC.

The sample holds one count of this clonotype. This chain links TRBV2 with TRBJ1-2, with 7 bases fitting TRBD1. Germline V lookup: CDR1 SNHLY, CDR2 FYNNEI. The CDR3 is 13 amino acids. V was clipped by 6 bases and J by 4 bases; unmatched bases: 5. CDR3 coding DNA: TGTGCCAGCAGGGGGACAGTAGGCTATGGCTACACCTTC. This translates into CASRGTVGYGYTF.

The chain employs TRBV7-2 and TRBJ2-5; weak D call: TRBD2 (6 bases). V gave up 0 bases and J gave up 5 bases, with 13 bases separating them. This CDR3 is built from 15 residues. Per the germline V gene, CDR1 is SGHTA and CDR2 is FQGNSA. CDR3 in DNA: TGTGCCAGCAGCTTAGCGGGACTCCTCCAGGAGACCCAGTACTTC. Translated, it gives CASSLAGLLQETQYF.

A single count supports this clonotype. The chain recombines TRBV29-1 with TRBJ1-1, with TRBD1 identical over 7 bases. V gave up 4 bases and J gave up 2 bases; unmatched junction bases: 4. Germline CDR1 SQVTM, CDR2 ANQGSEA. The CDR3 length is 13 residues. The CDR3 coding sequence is TGCAGCGTTGTCGGGACAGACAACACTGAAGCTTTCTTT. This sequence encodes CSVVGTDNTEAFF.

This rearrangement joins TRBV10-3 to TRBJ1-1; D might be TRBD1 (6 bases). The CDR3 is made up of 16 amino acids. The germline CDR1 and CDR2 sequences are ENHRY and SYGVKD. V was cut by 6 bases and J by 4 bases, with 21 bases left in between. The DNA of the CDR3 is TGTGCCATCAGCCGAGGGAACAGGGTTAGGCCCACTGAAGCTTTCTTT. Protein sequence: CAISRGNRVRPTEAFF.

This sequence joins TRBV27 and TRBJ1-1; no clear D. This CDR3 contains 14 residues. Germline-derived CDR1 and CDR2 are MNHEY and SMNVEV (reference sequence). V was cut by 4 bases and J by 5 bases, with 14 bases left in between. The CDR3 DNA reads TGTGCCAGCAGTTACGAGGGTTTCGGTACTGAAGCTTTCTTT. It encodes CASSYEGFGTEAFF.

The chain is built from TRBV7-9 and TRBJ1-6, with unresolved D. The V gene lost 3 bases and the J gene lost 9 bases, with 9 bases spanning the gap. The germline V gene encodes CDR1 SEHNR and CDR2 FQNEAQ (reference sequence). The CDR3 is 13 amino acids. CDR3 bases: TGTGCCAGCAGCTTCCAGGAGGGTTCACCCCTCCACTTT. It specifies CASSFQEGSPLHF.

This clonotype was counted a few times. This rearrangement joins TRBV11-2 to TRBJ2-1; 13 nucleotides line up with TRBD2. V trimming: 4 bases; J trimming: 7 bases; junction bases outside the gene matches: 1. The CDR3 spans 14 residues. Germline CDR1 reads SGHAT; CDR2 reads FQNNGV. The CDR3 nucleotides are TGTGCCAGCAGCTGGACTAGCGGGGGTAATGAGCAGTTCTTC. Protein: CASSWTSGGNEQFF.

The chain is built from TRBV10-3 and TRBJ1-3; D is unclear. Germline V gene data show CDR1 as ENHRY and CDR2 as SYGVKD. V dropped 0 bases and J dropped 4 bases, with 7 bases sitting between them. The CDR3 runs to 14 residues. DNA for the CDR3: TGTGCCATCAGTGAGTCCCGCGGGGGAAACACCATATATTTT. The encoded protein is CAISESRGGNTIYF.

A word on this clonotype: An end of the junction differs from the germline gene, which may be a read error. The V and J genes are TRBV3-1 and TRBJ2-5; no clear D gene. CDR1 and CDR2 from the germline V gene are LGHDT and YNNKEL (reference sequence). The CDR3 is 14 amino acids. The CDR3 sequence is CASGQAPGQGTQYF. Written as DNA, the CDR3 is TGTGCCAGCGGCCAGGCCCCGGGTCAAGGGACCCAGTACTTC.